This TCR beta chain stems from a study of cytomegalovirus exposure and HLA in healthy donors. Findings and caveats of the study: Most of the TCR beta V segments (in an earlier analysis) were productive either about 87% or about 30% of the time.

Germline trimming cut 3 bases from V and 6 bases from J; bases unmatched to any gene: 9. This CDR3 contains 15 residues. CDR1 is SGHRS, CDR2 YFSETQ, per germline. As concerns this clone: Its target is not known.

Vbeta (60) and Jbeta (13) primers were used in the PCR. Using immunoSEQ multiplex PCR, the repertoire was profiled, and TCRdb retains in-frame clones only, with some absent. The repertoire shows 50,000 or so clones; the top ten hold 26%. The TCR comes from a man aged 40-49 years in good health and CMV-seropositive. The sample was PBMCs. The chain uses TRBV5-1 and TRBJ2-1; 7 positions agree with TRBD2. DNA of the CDR3: TGCGCCAGCAGCTCCACTAGCGCTAAGAGCAATGAGCAGTTCTTC. Translation gives CASSSTSAKSNEQFF.